A selection of T cell receptor beta chains follows, all from one sample in a study of T cell changes during pregnancy in multiple sclerosis. Generated by immunoSEQ multiplex PCR, the TCRdb table keeps only in-frame clones and is missing some. Of 60,000 to 85,000 clones listed, roughly 94% were seen once; the top ten hold 0.58%. The material was peripheral blood, obtained in the third trimester of pregnancy. These receptors all stem from a female donor with multiple sclerosis, enrolled in a pregnancy study. Both conserved end residues are part of each CDR3. The D gene is left open where the match is weak.

j_call d_call v_call cdr3_aa
TRBJ2-2 - TRBV6-4 CASSPQITNTGELFF
TRBJ1-6 - TRBV7-9 CASSLRDVPGSPLHF
TRBJ2-2 TRBD1 TRBV2 CASVQDRAGTGELFF
TRBJ1-6 - TRBV25-1 CASKGGPGSSYNSPLHF
TRBJ2-3 - TRBV9 CASSVQGRGTDTQYF
TRBJ2-5 - TRBV29-1 CSFADRNFQETQYF
TRBJ1-3 - TRBV9 CASSADIRGSGNTIYF
TRBJ2-1 TRBD2 TRBV7-3 CASSPFASGVLNEQFF
TRBJ2-3 TRBD2 TRBV19 CAVGSGGAGTDTQYF
TRBJ2-1 TRBD1 TRBV6-5 CASRSQGQGHNEQFF
TRBJ2-5 TRBD2 TRBV9 CASSVLSGALQETQYF
TRBJ2-7 - TRBV5-6 CASSLTGSRVYEQYF
TRBJ1-1 TRBD1 TRBV18 CASSPTGGGTEAFF
TRBJ1-1 - TRBV14 CASSRLSGVNTEAFF
TRBJ2-7 - TRBV6-5 CASSEGQRQYF
TRBJ2-7 TRBD1 TRBV11-2 CAGSLGTGGLEQYF
TRBJ1-5 TRBD1 TRBV19 CATPDGQDPNSNQPQHF
TRBJ1-3 - TRBV7-9 CASRVDSGNTIYF
TRBJ1-6 - TRBV11-2 CASSLEPLVVSPLHF
TRBJ2-7 - TRBV7-9 CASSPPVQGNYEQYF
TRBJ2-7 TRBD2 TRBV9 CASSVGGGGAYEQYF
TRBJ1-2 - TRBV7-2 CASSSVGTQYGYTF
TRBJ1-2 TRBD1 TRBV4-3 CASSQLRDRGGYTF
TRBJ2-7 - TRBV19 CASSILDSYEQYF
TRBJ2-7 TRBD1 TRBV11-2 CASSLGTGAYEQYF
TRBJ1-2 TRBD1 TRBV6-5 CASRRDSHNYGYTF
TRBJ1-1 TRBD1 TRBV7-9 CASRTQGAVGTEAFF
TRBJ2-7 TRBD2 TRBV6-4 CASSYSPSGGYEQYF
TRBJ2-1 - TRBV5-5 CASSLSVGPSYNEQFF
TRBJ1-6 - TRBV5-6 CASSLGHSYNSPLHF
TRBJ1-3 - TRBV4-1 CASSQDPLGPGAGNTIYF
TRBJ2-1 TRBD1 TRBV7-6 CASSPDRALNEQFF
TRBJ2-3 - TRBV4-2 CASSQVSRAGMGSTDTQYF
TRBJ2-1 - TRBV9 CASSFLSSSYNEQFF
TRBJ2-3 TRBD2 TRBV7-2 CASSSRLAGASTDTQYF
TRBJ2-7 TRBD1 TRBV7-9 CASSFGDRAVYEQYF
TRBJ1-3 - TRBV7-8 CASSESDIFSSGNTIYF
TRBJ1-4 - TRBV7-2 CASSLVGADEKLFF
TRBJ1-3 - TRBV29-1 CSVSLWGGSGNTIYF
TRBJ2-5 - TRBV19 CASSTGFQETQYF
TRBJ1-2 TRBD1 TRBV6-4 CASRATGKNGYTF
TRBJ2-3 TRBD2 TRBV5-4 CASSSRGGLGGDTQYF
TRBJ1-1 - TRBV7-2 CASSPHMNTEAFF
TRBJ2-5 TRBD2 TRBV7-3 CASSLMPSGETQYF
TRBJ2-6 TRBD2 TRBV4-1 CASSQDGRGGTWANVLTF
TRBJ2-2 TRBD2 TRBV6-1 CASSLVGGTGELFF
TRBJ1-2 TRBD1 TRBV4-1 CASSQAGTGPNSGYTF
TRBJ2-1 - TRBV7-2 CASSSGSLNEQFF
TRBJ2-3 - TRBV28 CASSGVRGGATNTQYF
TRBJ1-2 - TRBV27 CASRAGDRIGYTF
TRBJ1-4 - TRBV6-5 CASSEGWGGKLFF
TRBJ1-4 - TRBV5-1 CASRSREGEKLFF
TRBJ1-1 - TRBV6-6 CASSYTGGTEAFF
TRBJ2-5 - TRBV7-7 CASSLEGGFQETQYF
TRBJ2-2 - TRBV6-5 CASSYAAGELFF
TRBJ2-5 - TRBV18 CASSRQLAQETQYF
TRBJ2-3 - TRBV30 CAWDPGVTDTQYF
TRBJ1-1 - TRBV21-1 CASSKLGGVESEAFF
TRBJ1-1 - TRBV15 CATSRVAGRGNTEAFF